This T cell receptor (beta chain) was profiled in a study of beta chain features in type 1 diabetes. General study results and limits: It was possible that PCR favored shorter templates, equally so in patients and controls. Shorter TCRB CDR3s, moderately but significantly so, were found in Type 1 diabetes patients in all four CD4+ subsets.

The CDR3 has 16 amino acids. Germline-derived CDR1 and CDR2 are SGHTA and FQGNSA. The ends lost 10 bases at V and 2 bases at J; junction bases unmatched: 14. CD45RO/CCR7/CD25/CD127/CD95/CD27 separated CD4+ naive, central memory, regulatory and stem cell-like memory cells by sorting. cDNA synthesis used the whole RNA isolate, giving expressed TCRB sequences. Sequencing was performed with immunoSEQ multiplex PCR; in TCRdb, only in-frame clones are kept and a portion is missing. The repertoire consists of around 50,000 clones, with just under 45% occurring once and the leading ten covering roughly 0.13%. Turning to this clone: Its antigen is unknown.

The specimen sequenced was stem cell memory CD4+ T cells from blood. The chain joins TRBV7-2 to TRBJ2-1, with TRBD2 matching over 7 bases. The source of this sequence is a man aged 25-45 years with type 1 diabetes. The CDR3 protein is CATPFGGSSTYNEQFF. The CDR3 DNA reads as TGTGCCACCCCCTTTGGCGGGAGTAGCACCTACAATGAGCAGTTCTTC.